This TCR beta chain is from a study of OX40 agonist ivuxolimab in advanced cancers. Study background: Checkpoint inhibitors had been given previously to about 40% of patients.

The V and J ends lost 0 bases and 2 bases, in that order; junction bases with no gene match: 2. The CDR3 runs 15 residues. The germline V gene has CDR1 SGHNT and CDR2 YYREEE (reference sequence). The repertoire was sequenced with immunoSEQ multiplex PCR; TCRdb's copy has only in-frame clones and lacks some. This table holds about 50,000 clones, 80% to 85% found once. Findings of the study overall: Researchers report that CD8+ T cells had, on average, more expanded clones than CD4+. Clones of CD4+ and CD8+ blood T cells grew by week 6 at doses of 0.1 to 3.0 mg/kg. Determination of antigen specificity was not performed for the expanded peripheral T cells.

Points on this clone: Its target is unknown.

The sequence was obtained from an adult with an advanced solid tumor such as melanoma, head and neck, liver or kidney cancer. This chain joins TRBV5-4 and TRBJ1-3; 7 positions match TRBD1. The sequencing here drew on CD4+ or CD8+ T cells sorted from blood, taken in a trial of the OX40 agonist ivuxolimab. The CDR3 DNA reads as TGTGCCAGCAGCTTGGCACAGGGGCCTGGAAACACCATATATTTT. It specifies CASSLAQGPGNTIYF.